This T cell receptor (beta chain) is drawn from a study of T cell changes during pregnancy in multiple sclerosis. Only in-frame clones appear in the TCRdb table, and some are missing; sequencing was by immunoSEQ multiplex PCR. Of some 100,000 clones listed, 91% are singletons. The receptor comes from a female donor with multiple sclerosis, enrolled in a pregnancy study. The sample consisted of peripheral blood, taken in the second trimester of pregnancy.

The chain's CDR3 is CASNQGRKETQYF. The CDR3 DNA follows: TGTGCCAGTAATCAGGGGCGCAAGGAGACCCAGTACTTC. The V gene is TRBV19, the J gene TRBJ2-5, with D tentatively TRBD1 (6 bases). There are 13 residues in the CDR3. V shed 7 bases and J shed 5 bases, with 14 bases lying between them. Germline lookup yields CDR1 LNHDA and CDR2 SQIVND (reference sequence).